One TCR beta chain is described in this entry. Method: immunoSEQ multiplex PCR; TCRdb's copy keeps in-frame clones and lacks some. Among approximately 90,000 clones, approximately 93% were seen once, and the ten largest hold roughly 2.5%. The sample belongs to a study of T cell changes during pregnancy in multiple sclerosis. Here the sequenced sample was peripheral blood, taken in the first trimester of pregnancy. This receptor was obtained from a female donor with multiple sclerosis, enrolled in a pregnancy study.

The CDR3 DNA follows: TGTGCCAGTAGCGGGACAGGTTATCAGCCCCAGCATTTT. Translation: CASSGTGYQPQHF. The V call is TRBV19, the J call TRBJ1-5, with TRBD1 identical over 8 bases. J was trimmed by 5 bases and V by 6 bases; bases with no gene match: 3. Germline values: CDR1 LNHDA, CDR2 SQIVND (reference sequence). The CDR3 is made up of 13 amino acids. The full variable domain, completed using reference TRBV19 and TRBJ1-5, is DGGITQSPKYLFRKEGQNVTLSCEQNLNHDAMYWYRQDPGQGLRLIYYSQIVNDFQKGDIAEGYSVSREKKESFPLTVTSAQKNPTAFYLCASSGTGYQPQHFGDGTRLSIL.